Below, 28 T cell receptor beta chains from the same sample are listed, as sequenced in a study of cytomegalovirus exposure and HLA in healthy donors. Researchers ran the PCR with 60 Vbeta and 13 Jbeta primers. Generated by immunoSEQ multiplex PCR, the TCRdb table keeps only in-frame clones and is missing some. The top ten hold approximately 2.6% of the sample, which has some 120,000 clones, about a sixth seen once. The sequenced sample was PBMCs. These receptors came from a female donor in good health and CMV-seropositive.

The rearrangement joins TRBV4-1 to TRBJ2-6; 8 bases fit TRBD1. Per germline, CDR1 MGHRA and CDR2 YSYEKL. The CDR3 contains 17 residues. After removal of 0 bases from V and 4 bases from J, the junction contained 5 bases not matched to a gene. The CDR3 DNA sequence: TGCGCCAGCAGCCAAGATGACAGGGGAGCCGGGGCCAACGTCCTGACTTTC. Its protein is CASSQDDRGAGANVLTF.

This clone was recorded a few times. V is TRBV7-9 and J is TRBJ2-3, with unresolved D. The CDR3 is made up of 14 amino acids. Germline lookup yields CDR1 SEHNR and CDR2 FQNEAQ (reference sequence). Trimming stripped 5 bases from V and 4 bases from J, with 13 bases between. The CDR3 nucleotides read TGTGCCAGCAGCCCCCTCTCCCTCTCAGATACGCAGTATTTT. Its translation: CASSPLSLSDTQYF. The full variable domain, rest sourced from reference TRBV7-9 and TRBJ2-3, is DTGVSQNPRHKITKRGQNVTFRCDPISEHNRLYWYRQTLGQGPEFLTYFQNEAQLEKSRLLSDRFSAERPKGSFSTLEIQRTEQGDSAMYLCASSPLSLSDTQYFGPGTRLTVL.

The chain joins TRBV7-3 to TRBJ1-5; tentatively, D is TRBD1 (5 bases). Germline loops: CDR1 SGHTA, CDR2 FQGTGA. Between the trimmed V and J ends, which lost 3 bases and 3 bases, there was a span of 9 bases. The CDR3 totals 14 residues. CDR3 in amino acids: CASSFQGNNQPQHF. The DNA of the CDR3 is TGTGCCAGCAGCTTTCAGGGAAACAATCAGCCCCAGCATTTT.

This clone was observed a handful of times. The rearrangement joins TRBV5-4 to TRBJ2-3; 8 nucleotides line up with TRBD2. The CDR3 runs 18 residues. The J segment lost 2 bases and the V segment lost 1 base, leaving 12 bases of the junction unmatched. Germline V gene sequence: CDR1 SGHNT, CDR2 YYREEE (reference sequence). CDR3 protein: CASSLMLNSGIYTDTQYF. CDR3 DNA sequence: TGTGCCAGCAGCTTGATGCTTAATAGCGGGATCTACACAGATACGCAGTATTTT.

This clone appeared a few times. The gene calls are TRBV28 and TRBJ1-1; 10 bases map to TRBD1. The CDR3 is 14 residues long. The ends lost 10 bases at V and 1 base at J; junction bases unmatched: 6. Germline V gene data show CDR1 as MDHEN and CDR2 as SYDVKM. The CDR3: CATETGGRNTEAFF. The CDR3 DNA follows: TGTGCCACCGAGACAGGGGGCAGGAACACTGAAGCTTTCTTT.

This clone showed up just a few times. The chain is built from TRBV5-1 and TRBJ2-5; TRBD2 aligns across 7 bases. The germline gives CDR1 SGHRS, CDR2 YFSETQ. V shed 4 bases and J 2 bases; nucleotides not matched to a gene: 11. The CDR3 length is 16 residues. This CDR3 reads CASSPAAASGQETQYF. CDR3 nucleotide sequence: TGCGCCAGCAGCCCCGCGGCGGCTAGCGGACAAGAGACCCAGTACTTC.

This chain connects TRBV7-3 to TRBJ1-2; 7 bases are a match to TRBD1. Germline V gives CDR1 SGHTA, CDR2 FQGTGA. The CDR3 is 13 residues long. V lost 2 bases, J lost 3 bases, and 0 bases stayed unmatched. CDR3 sequence: CASSLGQDYGYTF. The CDR3, as DNA: TGTGCCAGCAGCTTAGGACAGGACTATGGCTACACCTTC.

This clone was seen a handful of times. The chain is built from TRBV7-6 and TRBJ1-5, with no clear D. The CDR3 contains 13 residues. The germline CDR1 and CDR2 sequences are SGHVS and FNYEAQ. Trimming left V 8 bases short and J 0 bases short, with 8 bases between. CDR3: CASGRDSNQPQHF. The CDR3 nucleotides read TGTGCCAGCGGGAGGGATAGCAATCAGCCCCAGCATTTT.

The gene calls are TRBV4-2 and TRBJ2-2, with 7 positions matching TRBD2. Per the germline V gene, CDR1 is LGHNA and CDR2 is YNFKEQ. The J segment lost 5 bases and the V segment lost 1 base, leaving 7 bases of the junction unmatched. The CDR3 contains 16 residues. The CDR3 loop reads CASSQGTGGWTGELFF. The CDR3 DNA follows: TGTGCCAGCAGCCAAGGAACGGGAGGTTGGACCGGGGAGCTGTTTTTT.

Only a few counts were recorded for this clone. V and J are TRBV7-2 and TRBJ2-5, with 9 bases identical to TRBD1. Germline CDR1 and CDR2: SGHTA and FQGNSA. J was trimmed by 4 bases and V by 3 bases; bases with no gene match: 3. This CDR3 has 14 amino acids. The DNA for the CDR3 is TGTGCCAGCAGCTTTCCGGGACAGGGAGAGACCCAGTACTTC. It encodes CASSFPGQGETQYF.

Regarding this clone: This specimen includes other DNA sequences encoding the same CDR3. J is TRBJ1-1 and V is TRBV7-9; 9 nucleotides align to TRBD1. V lost 3 bases, J lost 2 bases, and 1 base stayed unmatched. This CDR3 is built from 14 residues. Germline loops: CDR1 SEHNR, CDR2 FQNEAQ (reference sequence). This chain's CDR3 is CASSLTGGNTEAFF. The CDR3 bases are TGTGCCAGCAGCTTGACAGGGGGTAACACTGAAGCTTTCTTT.

The gene calls are TRBV6-1 and TRBJ1-6; the D is unclear. The V end was cut by 0 bases, the J end by 9 bases, with 6 bases between. This CDR3 has 13 residues. Germline V gives CDR1 MNHNS, CDR2 SASEGT. CDR3: CASSEAQISPLHF. CDR3 bases: TGTGCCAGCAGTGAAGCTCAGATTTCACCCCTCCACTTT.

V gene TRBV4-3 combines with J gene TRBJ2-7; 9 bases fit TRBD1. CDR1 is LGHNA, CDR2 YSLEER, per germline. V was clipped by 2 bases and J by 3 bases; unmatched bases: 2. This CDR3 contains 14 residues. The CDR3 DNA follows: TGCGCCAGCAGCCAACGGGACAGGGACTACGAGCAGTACTTC. This sequence encodes CASSQRDRDYEQYF.

The V and J genes are TRBV29-1 and TRBJ2-7; D possibly corresponds to TRBD1 (5 bases). Trimming removed 4 bases at V and 0 bases at J, with 16 bases between. CDR3 size: 15 residues. Germline CDR1 is SQVTM and CDR2 is ANQGSEA. The CDR3: CSVVGAPYSSYEQYF. The DNA for the CDR3 is TGCAGCGTTGTAGGGGCTCCCTATAGCTCCTACGAGCAGTACTTC.

This chain links TRBV9 with TRBJ2-5, with no clear D. V lost 0 bases to trimming and J lost 4 bases, with 13 bases between them. Per the germline V gene, CDR1 is SGDLS and CDR2 is YYNGEE. This CDR3 is built from 15 residues. The CDR3 DNA is TGTGCCAGCAGCGTAGCTCCAGGTGGTCGAGAGACCCAGTACTTC. Its translation: CASSVAPGGRETQYF.

This clone was counted a few times. This chain joins TRBV12-5 and TRBJ1-2, with no clear D. V lost 1 base and J 5 bases, leaving 14 bases between the germline ends. The CDR3 loop spans 15 amino acids. Germline CDR1 LGHNT, CDR2 FRNRAP. The DNA for the CDR3 is TGTGCTAGTGGTTTGGCAAGAGGCAGATTTTATGGCTACACCTTC. This encodes CASGLARGRFYGYTF. The full variable domain, rest sourced from reference TRBV12-5 and TRBJ1-2, is DARVTQTPRHKVTEMGQEVTMRCQPILGHNTVFWYRQTMMQGLELLAYFRNRAPLDDSGMPKDRFSAEMPDATLATLKIQPSEPRDSAVYFCASGLARGRFYGYTFGSGTRLTVV.

This clone came up once. The genes are TRBV7-9 and TRBJ2-1, with 10 bases matching TRBD2. With V trimmed by 5 bases and J by 4 bases, 8 bases remained unmatched. Germline CDR1 SEHNR, CDR2 FQNEAQ (reference sequence). This CDR3 region has 16 residues. Here the CDR3 reads CASSPEGLAEYNEQFF. CDR3 nucleotides: TGTGCCAGCAGCCCCGAAGGACTAGCGGAATACAATGAGCAGTTCTTC.

The chain uses TRBV4-3 and TRBJ2-7; 9 nucleotides match TRBD2. This CDR3 spans 17 amino acids. V shed 0 bases, J shed 2 bases, and the junction held 8 bases outside the gene matches. The germline CDR1 and CDR2 sequences are LGHNA and YSLEER. The CDR3 nucleotides are TGCGCCAGCAGCCAAGATCTCGGCCTAGCGGGAACCTACGAGCAGTACTTC. This encodes CASSQDLGLAGTYEQYF.

The CDR3, as DNA: TGTGCCACCAGCGGAAAGCGAGACAGGGGGTCGTTTGGGAGCAATCAGCCCCAGCATTTT. This encodes CATSGKRDRGSFGSNQPQHF. The rearrangement joins TRBV15 to TRBJ1-5; 9 bases agree with TRBD1. The ends lost 5 bases at V and 1 base at J; junction bases unmatched: 18. The germline V gene encodes CDR1 LNHNV and CDR2 YYDKDF (reference sequence). The CDR3 has 20 amino acids.

V is TRBV18 and J is TRBJ2-7, with D perhaps TRBD1 (5 bases). CDR3 size: 12 residues. In germline, CDR1 is KGHSH, CDR2 LQKENI. Trimming took off 9 bases at V and 6 bases at J, with 15 bases between the two ends. CDR3 coding DNA: TGTGCCAGTAGACAGCCCCCTCTCGAGCAGTACTTC. Translation: CASRQPPLEQYF.

The chain joins TRBV27 to TRBJ2-7, with TRBD2 matching over 7 bases. Looked up from germline, CDR1 is MNHEY and CDR2 is SMNVEV (reference sequence). CDR3 length equals 15 residues. J lost 3 bases, V lost 5 bases, and 10 bases had no gene match. The chain's CDR3 is CASSALAGSGYEQYF. CDR3 nucleotides: TGTGCCAGCAGTGCATTAGCGGGTTCGGGCTACGAGCAGTACTTC.

The genes are TRBV27 and TRBJ2-7, with 11 bases identical to TRBD1. Germline V lookup: CDR1 MNHEY, CDR2 SMNVEV (reference sequence). V lost 6 bases to trimming and J lost 6 bases; unmatched junction nucleotides: 7. The CDR3 is 14 amino acids. CDR3 residues: CASSPRTGGREQYF. The CDR3, as DNA: TGTGCCAGCAGCCCGAGGACAGGGGGCCGCGAGCAGTACTTC.

The chain combines TRBV2 with TRBJ1-2, with TRBD1 matching over 8 bases. There are 14 residues in the CDR3. The J segment lost 4 bases and the V segment lost 6 bases, leaving 7 bases of the junction unmatched. The germline gives CDR1 SNHLY, CDR2 FYNNEI. CDR3 residues: CASRGGQGAYGYTF. Written as DNA, the CDR3 is TGTGCCAGCAGGGGAGGACAGGGCGCCTATGGCTACACCTTC.

The chain links TRBV30 to TRBJ1-2; 10 bases fit TRBD1. V was pared by 3 bases and J by 5 bases, with 6 bases of the junction left unmatched. Germline loops: CDR1 GTSNPN, CDR2 SVGIG (reference sequence). This CDR3 is built from 14 residues. The CDR3 nucleotides are TGTGCCTGGAGCGCCGGACAGGGGGGGTATGGCTACACCTTC. Translating gives CAWSAGQGGYGYTF. Using reference TRBV30 and TRBJ1-2 for the parts outside the CDR3, the full variable domain is SQTIHQWPATLVQPVGSPLSLECTVEGTSNPNLYWYRQAAGRGLQLLFYSVGIGQISSEVPQNLSASRPQDRQFILSSKKLLLSDSGFYLCAWSAGQGGYGYTFGSGTRLTVV.

The chain has TRBV7-9 and TRBJ1-2; tentative D call: TRBD1 (5 bases). Per the germline V gene, CDR1 is SEHNR and CDR2 is FQNEAQ (reference sequence). The CDR3 loop spans 12 amino acids. As DNA, the CDR3 is TGTGTCATCCGACAGTCTAACTATGGCTACACCTTC. This translates into CVIRQSNYGYTF.

This clone was found a few times. The rearrangement uses TRBV7-9 and TRBJ1-6, with 7 nucleotides matching TRBD1. Trimming removed 5 bases from V and 9 bases from J; junction bases left unmatched: 19. CDR1 is SEHNR, CDR2 FQNEAQ, per germline (reference sequence). The CDR3 is 18 amino acids. CDR3 loop: CASSKNPPDRDEGSPLHF. As DNA, the CDR3 is TGTGCCAGCAGCAAAAATCCCCCCGACAGGGACGAAGGTTCACCCCTCCACTTT. Supplemented by reference TRBV7-9 and TRBJ1-6, the full variable domain reads DTGVSQNPRHKITKRGQNVTFRCDPISEHNRLYWYRQTLGQGPEFLTYFQNEAQLEKSRLLSDRFSAERPKGSFSTLEIQRTEQGDSAMYLCASSKNPPDRDEGSPLHFGNGTRLTVT.

The sample holds one count of this clone. The CDR3 DNA reads TGTGCCAGCAGTTTATTAGGACAGGGTACCGACGAGCAGTACTTC. As protein: CASSLLGQGTDEQYF. The V gene is TRBV28, the J gene TRBJ2-7; 8 bases are shared with TRBD1. Germline trimming cut 1 base from V and 5 bases from J; bases unmatched to any gene: 7. The CDR3 spans 15 residues. Germline V gene sequence: CDR1 MDHEN, CDR2 SYDVKM. The full variable domain, rest sourced from reference TRBV28 and TRBJ2-7, is DVKVTQSSRYLVKRTGEKVFLECVQDMDHENMFWYRQDPGLGLRLIYFSYDVKMKEKGDIPEGYSVSREKKERFSLILESASTNQTSMYLCASSLLGQGTDEQYFGPGTRLTVT.

This clone was seen only a few times. DNA for the CDR3: TGCAGCGTCCTCAGGAAACAGGGGCTAGAGACCCAGTACTTC. Encoded protein: CSVLRKQGLETQYF. The rearrangement joins TRBV29-1 to TRBJ2-5; TRBD1 matches at 7 bases. CDR1 is SQVTM and CDR2 is ANQGSEA in the germline V gene. V was pared by 6 bases and J by 4 bases, with 11 bases of the junction left unmatched. This CDR3 region has 14 residues.